This TCR beta chain was identified in a study of T cells after yellow fever vaccination (dated by TCRdb to between 2018 and 2021). For the wider study: Staining for CD3, CD45RA, CCR7 and CD95 was used to sort memory subsets (EM, EMRA, CM and Tscm) on a BD FACS Aria III. Blood was drawn at multiple timepoints before and after primary and secondary immunization, with bulk PBMC replicates and cell subsets isolated. Bulk TCR alpha and beta repertoires were sequenced longitudinally to track T-cell clones before and after primary and booster YFV17D yellow fever vaccination. Two healthy male donors, one aged 18 to 30 and one aged 30 to 40 years, were included in the cohort. Libraries from fractions with low cell numbers were prepared with the SMART-Seq v4 Ultra Low Input RNA kit. Memory subsets were sorted on days 0, 15 and 45 and at 18 months following primary vaccination, and on days 0, 15 and 45 following the 30-year booster.

At least ten counts were recorded for this clonotype. Within one base of it there is no much larger clone, and no base qualities were kept. Spanning cysteine to phenylalanine, the CDR3 consists of 14 amino acids. Kept here is only the CDR3 DNA, which spans 42 bases and is read in frame from base 1. The germline V gene yields SGHRS for CDR1 and YFSETQ for CDR2. The V and J ends are trimmed by 4 bases and 0 bases, leaving 10 bases between them. Broader findings and caveats from the paper: Computational filtering was needed because FACS-sorted repertoires could contain abundant contaminating clonotypes from the bulk population. Most clones expanded after primary vaccination (approximately 97% of CD4 and approximately 90% of CD8) were re-detected after the booster, suggesting that broad memory maintenance occurred. In the sorted memory subsets on day 0, nearly all of the vaccine-responding clonotypes fell below detection. A small share of clonotypes occurred in both CD4 and CD8 compartments, likely arising from convergent recombination. The secondary T-cell response was found to be weaker but faster than the primary response, with a peak reached on day 5 rather than on day 15. Because the study included only a couple of donors, the extent to which the findings can be generalized is limited.

TCRdb records Illumina NovaSeq 6000 as the sequencer. Synthesis of TCR cDNA relied on 5'RACE template switching, a step that introduced a universal primer site along with unique molecular identifiers. Priming for cDNA synthesis came from both the TCR alpha and TCR beta constant segments. Library amplification involved two PCR steps, and the second step added sample barcodes and sequencing adapters. Sequencing of the libraries was done on either Illumina HiSeq 2500 (2x100 bp) or NovaSeq (2x150 bp). The original methods were these. MIGEC was used to demultiplex reads and collapse the reads into UMI consensus sequences, and MiXCR was used for V(D)J alignment. Vaccine-responding clonotypes were defined with edgeR using replicate PBMC samples, requiring FDR below 0.01 and a log2 fold change above 5 up to day 15. Each bulk clonotype received a CD4 or CD8 identity based on whether the sequenced CD4 or CD8 repertoire contained that clonotype at higher abundance. Clonotype frequencies in memory subsets were weighted by FACS-sorted cell numbers to estimate each clone's distribution across memory phenotypes. TCRdb passed the public sequencing reads through fastp at Q25 and MiXCR, retaining productive beta sequences. Rows are unified per CDR3 protein, each entry keeping the most common DNA and genes. TCRdb, not the authors, supplied the V and J calls. Across this sample there are 45,000 to 75,000 distinct CDR3 sequences, with 5% to 6.5% seen only once. The ten largest clonotypes hold around a third of the sample.

The sample's treatment or condition label, decoded: live attenuated yellow fever vaccine strain. A standard Ficoll-Paque protocol was used to isolate PBMCs from peripheral blood. For sorted memory subsets, RNA extraction was done with the RNeasy Micro Kit. This TCR derives from a man between 18 and 35 years old who received the YFV17D yellow fever vaccine. This sample comprised PBMCs, either bulk or a sorted T-cell subset (CD4+, CD8+, memory, or dextramer-sorted; not recorded which), obtained on the day of the yellow fever booster vaccination. This chain is built from TRBV5-1 and TRBJ1-1; the D gene is perhaps TRBD1, from 5 matching bases. The bases read TGCGCCAGCAGCGAGCAGGGAGTGAACACTGAAGCTTTCTTT. This translates into CASSEQGVNTEAFF.